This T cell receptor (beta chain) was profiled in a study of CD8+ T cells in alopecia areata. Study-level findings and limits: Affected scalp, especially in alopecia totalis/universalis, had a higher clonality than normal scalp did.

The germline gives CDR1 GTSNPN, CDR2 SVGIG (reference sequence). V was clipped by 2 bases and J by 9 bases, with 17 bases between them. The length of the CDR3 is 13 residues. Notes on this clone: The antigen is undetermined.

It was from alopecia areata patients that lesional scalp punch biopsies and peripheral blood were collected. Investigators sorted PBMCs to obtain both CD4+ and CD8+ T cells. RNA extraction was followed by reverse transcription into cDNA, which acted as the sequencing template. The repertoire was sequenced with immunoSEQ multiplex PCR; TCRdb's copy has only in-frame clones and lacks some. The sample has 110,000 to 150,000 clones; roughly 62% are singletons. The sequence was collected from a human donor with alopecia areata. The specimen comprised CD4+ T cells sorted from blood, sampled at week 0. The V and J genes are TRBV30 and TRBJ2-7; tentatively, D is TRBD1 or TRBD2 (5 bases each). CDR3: CAWSPPGPRGQYF. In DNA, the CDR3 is TGTGCCTGGAGTCCTCCGGGACCTAGGGGGCAGTACTTC.